These 14 T cell receptor beta chains were sequenced from one sample in a study of blood T cell repertoires in COVID-19 (dated by TCRdb to the early 2020s). Libraries were constructed by the immunoSEQ multiplex PCR assay. Sourced from immuneACCESS, this table was stored by TCRdb with only in-frame sequences that have V and J called. A share of the clones is absent; for the studies checked, an unresolved V gene accounts for under half, and the remainder has no known explanation. For this sample there are over 120,000 clones; 81% appear just once. The top ten clonotypes cover around 8.8% of the sample. The specimen sequenced was peripheral blood. These receptors were taken from a human donor in a cohort sampled during active COVID-19.

V and J are TRBV12-3 or TRBV12-4 and TRBJ1-4, with D perhaps matching TRBD1 (5 bases). CDR3 length equals 13 residues. V shed 5 bases and J shed 8 bases, with 12 bases lying between them. CDR3 region: CASSDTWGEKLFF. In DNA, the CDR3 is TGTGCCAGCAGTGACACCTGGGGCGAAAAACTGTTTTTT.

Comments on this clone: This sample includes further DNA sequences coding for the same CDR3. V and J are TRBV19 and TRBJ2-1; D remains ambiguous. The germline gives CDR1 LNHDA, CDR2 SQIVND (reference sequence). V dropped 2 bases and J dropped 2 bases, with 4 bases sitting between them. The CDR3 covers 13 residues. The CDR3 sequence is CASSILAYNEQFF. The CDR3 nucleotides read TGTGCCAGTAGTATACTAGCCTACAATGAGCAGTTCTTC. Combining the CDR3 with reference TRBV19 and TRBJ2-1 gives the whole variable domain DGGITQSPKYLFRKEGQNVTLSCEQNLNHDAMYWYRQDPGQGLRLIYYSQIVNDFQKGDIAEGYSVSREKKESFPLTVTSAQKNPTAFYLCASSILAYNEQFFGPGTRLTVL.

The chain employs TRBV28 and TRBJ1-2; no reliable D call. CDR3 length equals 13 residues. V gave up 2 bases and J gave up 4 bases, with 8 bases separating them. Germline V gene sequence: CDR1 MDHEN, CDR2 SYDVKM. The CDR3 DNA is TGTGCCAGCAGTTTAGGTCACGGCTATGGCTACACCTTC. Its protein is CASSLGHGYGYTF.

J is TRBJ2-1 and V is TRBV7-2; the match to TRBD2 covers 14 bases. The germline V gene has CDR1 SGHTA and CDR2 FQGNSA. Unmatched junction bases numbered 4, after V lost 1 base and J lost 5 bases. This CDR3 comprises 17 residues. The CDR3 loop reads CASSLEGTSGGNNEQFF. For the CDR3, the DNA is TGTGCCAGCAGCTTAGAAGGGACTAGCGGGGGAAACAATGAGCAGTTCTTC.

The chain is built from TRBV5-1 and TRBJ2-5; 10 nucleotides agree with TRBD2. From germline, CDR1 is SGHRS and CDR2 YFSETQ. Trimming at V came to 7 bases and at J to 5 bases, leaving 8 bases not matched to a gene. The CDR3 extends over 14 amino acids. CDR3 DNA: TGCGCCAGCGCTAGCGGGAGTGCCGGGGAGACCCAGTACTTC. Translating it yields CASASGSAGETQYF.

The V and J genes are TRBV19 and TRBJ2-5, with 13 nucleotides matching TRBD2. Germline V CDR1 and CDR2: LNHDA, SQIVND (reference sequence). J gave up 3 bases and V 3 bases, and 10 bases lay outside the gene matches. This CDR3 comprises 18 residues. In DNA, the CDR3 is TGTGCCAGTAGTATGGGGACTAGCGGGATCATTGGAAAAGAGACCCAGTACTTC. Its translation is CASSMGTSGIIGKETQYF.

CDR3 residues: CASTQGGETNYGYTF. In DNA form, the CDR3 reads TGTGCCAGCACCCAAGGCGGGGAAACTAACTATGGCTACACCTTC. The chain has TRBV28 and TRBJ1-2, with D unresolved. The V gene's germline CDR1 is MDHEN and CDR2 SYDVKM. This CDR3 is built from 15 residues. V lost 7 bases and J lost 0, with 15 bases in between.

The rearrangement uses TRBV28 and TRBJ2-2; D is unresolved. Germline CDR1 MDHEN, CDR2 SYDVKM. The CDR3 is made up of 11 amino acids. The V and J ends lost 5 bases and 5 bases respectively, with 3 bases between them. The CDR3 loop reads CASSETGELFF. The CDR3, as DNA: TGTGCCAGCAGTGAGACCGGGGAGCTGTTTTTT. Complete variable domain (other parts from reference TRBV28 and TRBJ2-2): DVKVTQSSRYLVKRTGEKVFLECVQDMDHENMFWYRQDPGLGLRLIYFSYDVKMKEKGDIPEGYSVSREKKERFSLILESASTNQTSMYLCASSETGELFFGEGSRLTVL.

The gene calls are TRBV3-1 (or the pseudogene TRBV3-2) and TRBJ2-3, with 8 bases that match TRBD2. This CDR3 has 16 residues. CDR1 is LGHDT and CDR2 is YNNKEL in the germline V gene (reference sequence). After removal of 0 bases from V and 0 bases from J, the junction contained 2 bases not matched to a gene. The CDR3: CASSQEVAGSTDTQYF. CDR3 in DNA: TGTGCCAGCAGCCAAGAGGTAGCGGGGAGCACAGATACGCAGTATTTT.

This clone was counted a few times. Here the CDR3 omits its conserved ending phenylalanine or tryptophan, so a read error is the likely source. It is unclear where the CDR3 begins or ends on the DNA, so no DNA is shown, and the CDR3 is as TCRdb lists it. The genes are TRBV29-1 and TRBJ1-4; the table assigns TRBD1, which was not confirmed against the DNA. Germline values: CDR1 SQVTM, CDR2 ANQGSEA. The CDR3 totals 12 residues, both ends included. The CDR3 loop reads CSVEDSDGQRPM.

This chain uses TRBV11-1 with TRBJ2-7; D is perhaps TRBD1 (5 bases). Between the trimmed V and J ends, which lost 4 bases and 4 bases, there was a span of 5 bases. The V gene's germline CDR1 is SGHAT and CDR2 FQDESV (reference sequence). This CDR3 spans 11 amino acids. The CDR3 DNA is TGTGCCAGCAGCTCAGGGTACGAGCAGTACTTC. Its translation is CASSSGYEQYF.

This sequence joins TRBV9 and TRBJ2-7, with D possibly matching TRBD2 (7 bases). The length of the CDR3 is 15 residues. Trimming cost V 2 bases and J 5 bases, with 17 bases left between them. The germline V gene encodes CDR1 SGDLS and CDR2 YYNGEE. CDR3 bases: TGTGCCAGCAGCGTGGGGGGGCTCTTACATGACGAGCAGTACTTC. This sequence encodes CASSVGGLLHDEQYF.

This chain links TRBV24-1 with TRBJ2-3, with a possible D match to TRBD2 (7 bases). The CDR3 has 13 amino acids. Trimming shortened V by 7 bases and J by 4 bases, and 11 bases separated the two germline ends. The V gene's germline CDR1 is KGHDR and CDR2 SFDVKD. Here the CDR3 DNA reads TGTGCCACCAGGGAGGGGGGGGCAGATACGCAGTATTTT. Translation: CATREGGADTQYF.

This chain links TRBV6-2 or TRBV6-3 with TRBJ2-7; TRBD2 is a possible D gene (6 bases). Trimming shortened V by 5 bases and J by 5 bases, and 16 bases separated the two germline ends. The germline CDR1 and CDR2 sequences are MNHEY and SVGEGT. The CDR3 consists of 14 residues. The CDR3 coding sequence is TGTGCCAGCAGTCTAACTGGGGGACTTAACGAGCAGTACTTC. Encoded protein: CASSLTGGLNEQYF.